What follows is one T cell receptor beta chain and its context. The antigen remains undetermined. This entry is derived from a study of cytomegalovirus exposure and HLA in healthy donors. Points from the study as a whole: Accurate prediction of most subjects' HLA-A and HLA-B alleles from TCR beta sequences was reported. Excluded were some V segments that proved indistinguishable, including TRBV6-2 and TRBV6-3. The classifier, whose performance was assessed in both the original and validation cohorts, reportedly diagnosed cytomegalovirus status with high specificity and sensitivity.

13 Jbeta primers and 60 Vbeta primers were used for the PCR. Sequencing was performed with immunoSEQ multiplex PCR; in TCRdb, only in-frame clones are kept and a portion is missing. The sample holds more than 85,000 clones. Germline V gives CDR1 SGHVS, CDR2 FNYEAQ. The V segment lost 0 bases and the J segment 9 bases; nucleotides outside the gene matches: 5. The CDR3 is 15 amino acids. The receptor was derived from a girl aged 5 to 17 in good health and CMV-seropositive. The chain couples TRBV7-6 to TRBJ1-6; 7 bases agree with TRBD1. Sequenced material: PBMCs. The CDR3 loop reads CASSLARDSSSPLHF. The CDR3 DNA reads TGTGCCAGCAGCTTAGCGCGGGACAGCTCTTCACCCCTCCACTTT.